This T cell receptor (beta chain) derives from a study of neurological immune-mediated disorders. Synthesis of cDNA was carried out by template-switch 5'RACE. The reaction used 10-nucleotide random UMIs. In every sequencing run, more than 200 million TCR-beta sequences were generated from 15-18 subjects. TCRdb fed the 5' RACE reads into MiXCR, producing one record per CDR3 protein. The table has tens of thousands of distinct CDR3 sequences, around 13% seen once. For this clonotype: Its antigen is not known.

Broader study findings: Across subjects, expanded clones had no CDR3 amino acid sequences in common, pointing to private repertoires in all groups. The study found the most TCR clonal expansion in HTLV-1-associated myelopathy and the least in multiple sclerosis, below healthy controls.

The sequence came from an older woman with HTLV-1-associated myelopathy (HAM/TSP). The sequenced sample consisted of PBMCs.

Here the CDR3 DNA reads TGTGCCAGCAGCACCAGCGGGGGGGCCGGAATCACAGATACGCAGTATTTT. Protein sequence: CASSTSGGAGITDTQYF. The rearrangement links TRBV27 to TRBJ2-3, with 10 bases matching TRBD2. The V segment lost 6 bases and the J segment 2 bases; nucleotides outside the gene matches: 11. In germline, CDR1 is MNHEY, CDR2 SMNVEV (reference sequence). CDR3 length equals 17 residues.